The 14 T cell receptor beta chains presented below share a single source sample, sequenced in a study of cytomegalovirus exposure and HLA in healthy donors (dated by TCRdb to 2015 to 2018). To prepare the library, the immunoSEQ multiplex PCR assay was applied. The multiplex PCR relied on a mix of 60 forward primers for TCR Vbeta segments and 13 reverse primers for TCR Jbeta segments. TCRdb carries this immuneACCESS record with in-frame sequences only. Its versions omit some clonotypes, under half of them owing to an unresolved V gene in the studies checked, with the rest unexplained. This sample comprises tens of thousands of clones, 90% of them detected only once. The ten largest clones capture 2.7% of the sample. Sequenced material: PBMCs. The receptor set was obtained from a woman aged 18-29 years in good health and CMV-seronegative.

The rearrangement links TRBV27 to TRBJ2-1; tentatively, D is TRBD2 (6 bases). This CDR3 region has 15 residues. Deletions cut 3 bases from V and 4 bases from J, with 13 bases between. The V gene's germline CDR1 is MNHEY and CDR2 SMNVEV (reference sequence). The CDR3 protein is CASSFSAGGYNEQFF. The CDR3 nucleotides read TGTGCCAGCAGTTTTTCAGCGGGCGGGTACAATGAGCAGTTCTTC.

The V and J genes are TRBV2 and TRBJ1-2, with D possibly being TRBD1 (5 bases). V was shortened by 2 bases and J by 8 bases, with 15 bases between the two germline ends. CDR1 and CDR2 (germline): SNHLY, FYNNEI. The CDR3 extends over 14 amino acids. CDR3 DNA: TGTGCCAGCAGTGAAAAATGGGGCTATGGAGGCTACACCTTC. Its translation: CASSEKWGYGGYTF.

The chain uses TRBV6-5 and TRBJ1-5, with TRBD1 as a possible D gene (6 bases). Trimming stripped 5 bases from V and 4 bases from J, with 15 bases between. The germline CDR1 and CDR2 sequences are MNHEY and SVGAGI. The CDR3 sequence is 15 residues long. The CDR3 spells CASSPTGIGNQPQHF. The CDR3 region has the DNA TGTGCCAGCAGTCCTACAGGGATAGGGAATCAGCCCCAGCATTTT.

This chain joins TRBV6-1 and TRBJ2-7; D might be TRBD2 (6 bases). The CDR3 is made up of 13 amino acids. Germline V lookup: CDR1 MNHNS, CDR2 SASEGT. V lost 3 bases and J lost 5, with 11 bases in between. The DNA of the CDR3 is TGTGCCAGCAGTGAGGGGGGTCTCCACGAGCAGTACTTC. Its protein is CASSEGGLHEQYF.

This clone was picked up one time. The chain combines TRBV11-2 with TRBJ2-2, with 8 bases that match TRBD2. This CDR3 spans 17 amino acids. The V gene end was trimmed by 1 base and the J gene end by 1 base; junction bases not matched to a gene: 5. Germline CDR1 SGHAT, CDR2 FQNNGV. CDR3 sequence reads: CASSLVHLAGNTGELFF. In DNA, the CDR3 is TGTGCCAGCAGCTTAGTCCACCTAGCGGGGAACACCGGGGAGCTGTTTTTT.

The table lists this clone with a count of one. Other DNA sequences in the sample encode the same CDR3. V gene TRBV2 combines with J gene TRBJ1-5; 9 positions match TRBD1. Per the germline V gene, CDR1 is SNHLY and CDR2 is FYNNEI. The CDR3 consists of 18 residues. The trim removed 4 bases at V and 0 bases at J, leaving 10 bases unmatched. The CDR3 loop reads CASSGDREPTYSNQPQHF. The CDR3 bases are TGTGCCAGCAGTGGGGACAGGGAACCCACTTATAGCAATCAGCCCCAGCATTTT.

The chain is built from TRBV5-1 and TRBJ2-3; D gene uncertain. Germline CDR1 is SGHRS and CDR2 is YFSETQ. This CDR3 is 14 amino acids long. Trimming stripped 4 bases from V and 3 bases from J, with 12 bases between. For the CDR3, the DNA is TGCGCCAGCAGCCGAACCGAGGAAACAGATACGCAGTATTTT. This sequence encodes CASSRTEETDTQYF.

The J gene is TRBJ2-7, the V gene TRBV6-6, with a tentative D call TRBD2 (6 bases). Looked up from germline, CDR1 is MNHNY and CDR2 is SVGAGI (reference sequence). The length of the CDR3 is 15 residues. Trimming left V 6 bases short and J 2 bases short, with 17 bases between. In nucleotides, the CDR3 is TGTGCCAGCAGCTTCTTTGGGTTAGCGGCCTACGAGCAGTACTTC. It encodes CASSFFGLAAYEQYF.

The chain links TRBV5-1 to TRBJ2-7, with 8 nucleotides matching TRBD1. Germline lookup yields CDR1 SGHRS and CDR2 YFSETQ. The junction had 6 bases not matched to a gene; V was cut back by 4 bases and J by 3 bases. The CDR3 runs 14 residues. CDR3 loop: CASSPRTGFYEQYF. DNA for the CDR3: TGCGCCAGCAGCCCTAGGACAGGGTTCTACGAGCAGTACTTC. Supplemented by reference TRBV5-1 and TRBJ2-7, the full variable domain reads KAGVTQTPRYLIKTRGQQVTLSCSPISGHRSVSWYQQTPGQGLQFLFEYFSETQRNKGNFPGRFSGRQFSNSRSEMNVSTLELGDSALYLCASSPRTGFYEQYFGPGTRLTVT.

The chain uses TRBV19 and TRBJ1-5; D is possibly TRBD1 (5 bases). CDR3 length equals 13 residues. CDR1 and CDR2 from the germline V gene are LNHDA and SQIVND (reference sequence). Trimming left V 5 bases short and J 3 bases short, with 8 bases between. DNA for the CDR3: TGTGCCAGTAGTTCAGGGTTCAATCAGCCCCAGCATTTT. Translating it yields CASSSGFNQPQHF. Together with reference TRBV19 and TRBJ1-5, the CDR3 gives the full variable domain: DGGITQSPKYLFRKEGQNVTLSCEQNLNHDAMYWYRQDPGQGLRLIYYSQIVNDFQKGDIAEGYSVSREKKESFPLTVTSAQKNPTAFYLCASSSGFNQPQHFGDGTRLSIL.

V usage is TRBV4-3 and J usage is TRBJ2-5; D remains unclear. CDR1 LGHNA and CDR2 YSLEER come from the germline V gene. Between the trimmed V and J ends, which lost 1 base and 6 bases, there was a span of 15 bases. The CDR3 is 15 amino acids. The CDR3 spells CASSQAQGAFKTQYF. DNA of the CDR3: TGCGCCAGCAGCCAAGCGCAAGGAGCCTTTAAGACCCAGTACTTC.

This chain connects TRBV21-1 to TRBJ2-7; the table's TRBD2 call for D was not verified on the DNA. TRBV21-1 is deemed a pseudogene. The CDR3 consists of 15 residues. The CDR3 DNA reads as TGTGCCAGCAGCACCGGACTAGCGGGAGAGACCGAGCAGTACTTC. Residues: CASSTGLAGETEQYF.

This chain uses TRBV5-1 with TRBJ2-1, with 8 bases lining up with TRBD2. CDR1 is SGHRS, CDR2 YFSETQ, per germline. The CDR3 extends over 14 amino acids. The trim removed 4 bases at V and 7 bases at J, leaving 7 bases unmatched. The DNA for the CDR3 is TGCGCCAGCAGCCCACTAGCGGTGGTGAATGAGCAGTTCTTC. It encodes CASSPLAVVNEQFF.

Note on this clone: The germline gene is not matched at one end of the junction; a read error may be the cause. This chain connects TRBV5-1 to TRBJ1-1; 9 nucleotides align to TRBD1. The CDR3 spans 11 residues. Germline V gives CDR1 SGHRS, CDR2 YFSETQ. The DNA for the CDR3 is TGCGCCAGCAGCCTCCGGGACAGGGCTTCCTTT. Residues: CASSLRDRASF.